These T cell receptor beta chains were read from a single sample in a study of OX40 agonist ivuxolimab in advanced cancers. Only in-frame clones appear in the TCRdb table, and some are missing; sequencing was by immunoSEQ multiplex PCR. The sample yields roughly 36,000 clones, 65% to 85% seen once. This material consisted of CD4+ or CD8+ T cells sorted from blood, taken in a trial of the OX40 agonist ivuxolimab. The receptors derive from an adult with an advanced solid tumor such as melanoma, head and neck, liver or kidney cancer. CDR3s leave out the opening cysteine and the closing phenylalanine or tryptophan. Fields, in order: V gene, CDR3 protein.

v_call: TRBV9; cdr3_aa: ASSAQSSYNSPLH
v_call: TRBV21-1; cdr3_aa: ASSKALTSGVSSTDTQY
v_call: TRBV27; cdr3_aa: ASSKPGQQETQY
v_call: TRBV5-1; cdr3_aa: ASTVSPTWTGGHYGYT
v_call: TRBV15; cdr3_aa: ATSRGQGVVGNTEAF
v_call: TRBV27; cdr3_aa: ASSLMTAKNTEAF
v_call: TRBV18; cdr3_aa: ASSRSGQVYTGELF
v_call: TRBV7-3; cdr3_aa: ASSPGLNYEQY
v_call: TRBV6-1; cdr3_aa: ASSRGVSGNTIY
v_call: TRBV6-5; cdr3_aa: ASSYSGGAAEKLF
v_call: TRBV10-2; cdr3_aa: ASSDWGHANEKLF
v_call: TRBV20-1; cdr3_aa: SATDYYEQY
v_call: TRBV7-8; cdr3_aa: ASSPRSGFGGRRTEAF
v_call: TRBV12-5; cdr3_aa: ASGLVLGGALGSPLH
v_call: TRBV2; cdr3_aa: ASSEIPTGLGGYT
v_call: TRBV19; cdr3_aa: ASSIKGIVVGEGSYEQY
v_call: TRBV5-4; cdr3_aa: ASRKDFSQETQY
v_call: TRBV5-4; cdr3_aa: ASSPQTSGRGNNEQF
v_call: TRBV7-9; cdr3_aa: ASSVYSTLGANVLT
v_call: TRBV6-6; cdr3_aa: ASSKNGYT
v_call: TRBV29-1; cdr3_aa: SVETELYGYT
v_call: TRBV18; cdr3_aa: ASSLWREAGDEQY
v_call: TRBV18; cdr3_aa: ASSPRVSGANVLT
v_call: TRBV10-3; cdr3_aa: AIRRTGDIGTGELF
v_call: TRBV6-4; cdr3_aa: ASSDETGNFYEQY
v_call: TRBV18; cdr3_aa: ASSRVDGYGYT
v_call: TRBV10-1; cdr3_aa: ASSELGKETQY
v_call: TRBV28; cdr3_aa: ASSSVSGHSFSPLH
v_call: TRBV6-5; cdr3_aa: ASRGSGGNTEAF
v_call: TRBV5-4; cdr3_aa: ASSLTFQGKYTQY
v_call: TRBV27; cdr3_aa: ASSLYGTSGRVYDEQF
v_call: TRBV5-6; cdr3_aa: ASSFRDRRDNEQF
v_call: TRBV20-1; cdr3_aa: SAIRGGYT
v_call: TRBV2; cdr3_aa: ASSEVTGFNSPLH
v_call: TRBV2; cdr3_aa: ASRKQGNTEAF
v_call: TRBV6-4; cdr3_aa: TDPIYNSPLH
v_call: TRBV6-1; cdr3_aa: ASSGGTDNQPQH
v_call: TRBV18; cdr3_aa: ASSRAIGQGSTDTQY
v_call: TRBV2; cdr3_aa: ASSEAGQGKGGYT
v_call: TRBV7-8; cdr3_aa: ASGRGGIGELF
v_call: TRBV27; cdr3_aa: ASSLSTANTEAF
v_call: TRBV19; cdr3_aa: ASSLGTPGGYSNQPQH
v_call: TRBV4-2; cdr3_aa: ASSQEGYRTGVHEQY
v_call: TRBV5-4; cdr3_aa: ASSPARLAADTQY
v_call: TRBV7-9; cdr3_aa: ASSLESPPMKF
v_call: TRBV6-5; cdr3_aa: ASRGNYEQY
v_call: TRBV7-9; cdr3_aa: ASSLDEVGLSEKLF
v_call: TRBV6-6; cdr3_aa: ASSYGQGATGELF
v_call: TRBV5-1; cdr3_aa: ASSLTGADNQPQH
v_call: TRBV10-3; cdr3_aa: AIRGSATNPYEQY
v_call: TRBV5-1; cdr3_aa: ASSADREGETEAF
v_call: TRBV5-6; cdr3_aa: ASSPTWISGGAMNTEAF
v_call: TRBV27; cdr3_aa: ASSFRDRVTDTQY